The present T cell receptor beta chain was sequenced within a study of blood T cell repertoires in COVID-19. Study in general: Samples came from the United States, Italy and Spain, spanning acute and convalescent COVID-19.

Each participant's cohort was designated according to participant-reported clinical history. Clones were sequenced by immunoSEQ multiplex PCR, and TCRdb holds only the in-frame ones, with some missing. The table records about 250,000 clones, approximately 84% of them present only once. This receptor was taken from a man aged 40-49 years who had recovered from COVID-19. The sample comprised PBMCs or T cells enriched from blood (not recorded which).

The CDR3 region has the DNA TGTGCCAGCAGCGCCGGGGGCTACGAGCAGTACTTC. It is translated as CASSAGGYEQYF. The chain couples TRBV28 to TRBJ2-7, with TRBD2 as a possible D gene (6 bases). The germline CDR1 and CDR2 sequences are MDHEN and SYDVKM. The germline V and J ends were trimmed by 6 bases and 3 bases, with 9 bases remaining between them. The CDR3 length is 12 residues.